This TCR beta chain derives from a study of cytomegalovirus exposure and HLA in healthy donors. The study ran its PCR with 60 Vbeta and 13 Jbeta primers. Under the authors' procedure: In a later analysis, of around 83 million unique beta chains, roughly 9.9 million appeared in at least two donors. Here immunoSEQ multiplex PCR was the method, and the copy in TCRdb shows in-frame clones only, minus some. V and J calls and clone size come straight from that table; D and trimming were deduced from the DNA. Of 95,000 to 150,000 clones listed, about 74% are singletons. V was pared by 5 bases and J by 4 bases, with 6 bases of the junction left unmatched. Germline lookup yields CDR1 MNHEY and CDR2 SVGAGI. The length of the CDR3 is 14 residues.

The sample was PBMCs. This chain connects TRBV6-5 to TRBJ2-5, with TRBD1 matching over 8 bases. This TCR was recovered from a woman between 50 and 59 years old in good health and CMV-seropositive. The CDR3: CASSKDRVRETQYF. In DNA form, the CDR3 reads TGTGCCAGCAGTAAGGACAGGGTGAGAGAGACCCAGTACTTC.